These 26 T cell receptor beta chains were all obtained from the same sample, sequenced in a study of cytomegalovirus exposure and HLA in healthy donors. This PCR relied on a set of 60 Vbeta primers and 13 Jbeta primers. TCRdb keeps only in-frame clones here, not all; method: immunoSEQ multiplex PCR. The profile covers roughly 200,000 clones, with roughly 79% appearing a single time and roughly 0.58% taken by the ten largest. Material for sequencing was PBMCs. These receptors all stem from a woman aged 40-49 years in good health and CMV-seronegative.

The CDR3 nucleotides are TGTGCCAGCATGGGGACAGGGGGCGCGGGACAGCCCCAGCATTTT. Translating gives CASMGTGGAGQPQHF. The genes are TRBV6-1 and TRBJ1-5, with 12 bases matching TRBD1. Per the germline V gene, CDR1 is MNHNS and CDR2 is SASEGT. The V segment lost 7 bases and the J segment 7 bases; nucleotides outside the gene matches: 8. The CDR3 is 15 amino acids.

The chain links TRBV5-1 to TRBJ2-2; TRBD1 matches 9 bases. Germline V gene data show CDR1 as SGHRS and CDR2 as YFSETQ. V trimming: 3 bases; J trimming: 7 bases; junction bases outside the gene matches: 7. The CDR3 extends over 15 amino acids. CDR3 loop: CASSWGQGIFGELFF. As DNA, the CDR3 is TGCGCCAGCAGCTGGGGACAGGGAATATTCGGGGAGCTGTTTTTT.

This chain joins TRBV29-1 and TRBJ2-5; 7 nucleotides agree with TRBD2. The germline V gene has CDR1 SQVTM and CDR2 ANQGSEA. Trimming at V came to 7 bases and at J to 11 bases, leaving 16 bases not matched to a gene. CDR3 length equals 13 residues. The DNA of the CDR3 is TGCAGCGCAGGCGGGACGGGGGGACGGGAGCAGTACTTC. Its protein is CSAGGTGGREQYF.

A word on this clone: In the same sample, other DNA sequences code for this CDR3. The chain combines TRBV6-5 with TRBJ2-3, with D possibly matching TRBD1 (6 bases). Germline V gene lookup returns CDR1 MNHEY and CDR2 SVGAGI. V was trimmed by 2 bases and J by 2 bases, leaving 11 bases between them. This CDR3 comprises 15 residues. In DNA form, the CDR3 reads TGTGCCAGCAGTTACGGGGCAGGGGTCACAGATACGCAGTATTTT. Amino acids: CASSYGAGVTDTQYF.

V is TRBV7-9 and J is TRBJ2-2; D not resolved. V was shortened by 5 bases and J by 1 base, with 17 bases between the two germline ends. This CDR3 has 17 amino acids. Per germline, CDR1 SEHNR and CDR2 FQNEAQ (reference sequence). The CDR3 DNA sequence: TGTGCCAGCAGCCCGTACAATATTAGACAGAACACCGGGGAGCTGTTTTTT. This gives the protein CASSPYNIRQNTGELFF.

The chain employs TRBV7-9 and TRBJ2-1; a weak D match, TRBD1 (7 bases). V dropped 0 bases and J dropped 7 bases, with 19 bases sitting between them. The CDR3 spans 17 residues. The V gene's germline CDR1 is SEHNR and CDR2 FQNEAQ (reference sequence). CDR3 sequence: CASSLARRGLPTNEQFF. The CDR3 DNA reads TGTGCCAGCAGCTTAGCGAGGAGGGGGCTCCCGACGAATGAGCAGTTCTTC.

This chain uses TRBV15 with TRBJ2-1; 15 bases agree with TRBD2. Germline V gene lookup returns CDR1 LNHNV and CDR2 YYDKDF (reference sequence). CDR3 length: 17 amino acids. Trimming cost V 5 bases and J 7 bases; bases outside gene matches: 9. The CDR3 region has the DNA TGTGCCACCAGCGGCAGGACTAGCGGGGGGGGATGGAATGAGCAGTTCTTC. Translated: CATSGRTSGGGWNEQFF.

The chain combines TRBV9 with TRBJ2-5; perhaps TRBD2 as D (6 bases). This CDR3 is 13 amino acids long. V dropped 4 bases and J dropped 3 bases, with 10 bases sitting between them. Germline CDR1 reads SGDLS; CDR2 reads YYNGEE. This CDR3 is CASSFSGEETQYF. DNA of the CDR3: TGTGCCAGCAGCTTTTCGGGGGAAGAGACCCAGTACTTC.

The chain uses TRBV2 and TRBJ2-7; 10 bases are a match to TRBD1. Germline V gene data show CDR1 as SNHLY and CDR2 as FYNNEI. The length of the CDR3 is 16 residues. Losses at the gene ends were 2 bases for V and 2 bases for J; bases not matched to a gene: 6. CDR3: CASSEKAGQGTYEQYF. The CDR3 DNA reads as TGTGCCAGCAGTGAAAAGGCGGGACAGGGGACCTACGAGCAGTACTTC.

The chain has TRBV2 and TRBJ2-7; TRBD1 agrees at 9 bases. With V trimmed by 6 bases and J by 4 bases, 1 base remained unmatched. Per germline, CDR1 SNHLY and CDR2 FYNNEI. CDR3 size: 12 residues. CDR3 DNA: TGTGCCAGCAGCGACAGGGGGTACGAGCAGTACTTC. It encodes CASSDRGYEQYF.

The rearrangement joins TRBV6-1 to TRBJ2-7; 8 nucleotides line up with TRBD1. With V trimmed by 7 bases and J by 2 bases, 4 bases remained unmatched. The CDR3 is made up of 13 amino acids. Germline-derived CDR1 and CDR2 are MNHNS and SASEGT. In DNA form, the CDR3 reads TGTGCCAGCATGGACAGGGTACCCTACGAGCAGTACTTC. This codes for CASMDRVPYEQYF.

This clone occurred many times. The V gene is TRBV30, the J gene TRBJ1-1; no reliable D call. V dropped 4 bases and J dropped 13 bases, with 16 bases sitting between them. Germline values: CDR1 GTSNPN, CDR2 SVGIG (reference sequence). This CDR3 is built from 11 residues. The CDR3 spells CAWNGRTTSFF. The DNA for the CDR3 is TGTGCCTGGAACGGGAGAACGACCAGTTTCTTT.

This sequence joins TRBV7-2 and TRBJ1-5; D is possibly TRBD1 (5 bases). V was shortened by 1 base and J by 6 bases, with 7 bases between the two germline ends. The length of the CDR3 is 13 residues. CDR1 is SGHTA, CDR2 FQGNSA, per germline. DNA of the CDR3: TGTGCCAGCAGCTTAGAGGGGATTCAGCCCCAGCATTTT. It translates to CASSLEGIQPQHF. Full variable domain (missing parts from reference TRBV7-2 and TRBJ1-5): GAGVSQSPSNKVTEKGKDVELRCDPISGHTALYWYRQSLGQGLEFLIYFQGNSAPDKSGLPSDRFSAERTGGSVSTLTIQRTQQEDSAVYLCASSLEGIQPQHFGDGTRLSIL.

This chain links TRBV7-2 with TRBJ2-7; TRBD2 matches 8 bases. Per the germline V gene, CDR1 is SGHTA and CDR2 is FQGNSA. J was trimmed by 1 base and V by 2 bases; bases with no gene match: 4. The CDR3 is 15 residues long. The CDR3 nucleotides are TGTGCCAGCAGCTTAAACGGGGGGGCATCCTACGAGCAGTACTTC. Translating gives CASSLNGGASYEQYF.

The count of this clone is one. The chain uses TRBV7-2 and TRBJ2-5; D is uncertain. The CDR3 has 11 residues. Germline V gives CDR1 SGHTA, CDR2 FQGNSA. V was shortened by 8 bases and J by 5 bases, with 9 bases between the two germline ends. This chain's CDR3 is CASGSGETQYF. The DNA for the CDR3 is TGTGCCAGCGGGTCCGGGGAGACCCAGTACTTC. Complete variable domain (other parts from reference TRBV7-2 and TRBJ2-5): GAGVSQSPSNKVTEKGKDVELRCDPISGHTALYWYRQSLGQGLEFLIYFQGNSAPDKSGLPSDRFSAERTGGSVSTLTIQRTQQEDSAVYLCASGSGETQYFGPGTRLLVL.

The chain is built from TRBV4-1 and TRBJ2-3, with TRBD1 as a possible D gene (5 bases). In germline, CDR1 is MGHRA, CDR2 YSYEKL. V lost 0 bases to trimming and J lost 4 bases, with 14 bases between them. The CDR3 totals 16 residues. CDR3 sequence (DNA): TGCGCCAGCAGCCAAGAGGGCAGGGCCGAGGCAGATACGCAGTATTTT. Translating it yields CASSQEGRAEADTQYF.

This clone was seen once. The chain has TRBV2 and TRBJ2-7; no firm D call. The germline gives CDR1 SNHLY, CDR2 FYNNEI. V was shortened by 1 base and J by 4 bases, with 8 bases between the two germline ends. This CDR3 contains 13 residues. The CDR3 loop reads CASSEEFAYEQYF. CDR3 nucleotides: TGTGCCAGCAGTGAAGAGTTTGCGTACGAGCAGTACTTC.

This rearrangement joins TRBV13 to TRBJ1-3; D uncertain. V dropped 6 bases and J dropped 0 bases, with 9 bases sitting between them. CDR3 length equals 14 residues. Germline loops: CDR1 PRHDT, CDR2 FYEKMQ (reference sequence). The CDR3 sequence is CASRSGFSGNTIYF. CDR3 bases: TGTGCCAGCAGGTCAGGCTTCTCTGGAAACACCATATATTTT.

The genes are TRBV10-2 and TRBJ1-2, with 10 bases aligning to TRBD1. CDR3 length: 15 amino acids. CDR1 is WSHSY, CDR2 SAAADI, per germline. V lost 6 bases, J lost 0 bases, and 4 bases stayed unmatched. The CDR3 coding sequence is TGCGCCAGCAGGGGGACAGGGGACACTAACTATGGCTACACCTTC. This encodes CASRGTGDTNYGYTF.

As DNA, the CDR3 is TGTGCCAGCAGAGCAGGGGACACCTCCTACGAGCAGTACTTC. Translated: CASRAGDTSYEQYF. V is TRBV7-9 and J is TRBJ2-7, with a weak D call TRBD1 (6 bases). The CDR3 is made up of 14 amino acids. Trimming took off 6 bases at V and 0 bases at J, with 12 bases between the two ends. Germline V gene sequence: CDR1 SEHNR, CDR2 FQNEAQ (reference sequence).

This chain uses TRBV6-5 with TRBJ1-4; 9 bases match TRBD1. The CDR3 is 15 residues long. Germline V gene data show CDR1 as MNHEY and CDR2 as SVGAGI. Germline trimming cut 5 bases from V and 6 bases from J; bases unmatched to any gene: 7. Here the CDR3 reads CASSARQGGDEKLFF. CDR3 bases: TGTGCCAGCAGTGCCAGACAGGGGGGTGATGAAAAACTGTTTTTT.

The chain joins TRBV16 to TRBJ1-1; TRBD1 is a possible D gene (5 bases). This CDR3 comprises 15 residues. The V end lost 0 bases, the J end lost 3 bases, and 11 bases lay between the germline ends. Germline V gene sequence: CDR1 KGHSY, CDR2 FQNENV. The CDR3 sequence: CASSQSGGGDTEAFF. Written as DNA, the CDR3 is TGTGCCAGCAGCCAATCGGGGGGAGGAGACACTGAAGCTTTCTTT.

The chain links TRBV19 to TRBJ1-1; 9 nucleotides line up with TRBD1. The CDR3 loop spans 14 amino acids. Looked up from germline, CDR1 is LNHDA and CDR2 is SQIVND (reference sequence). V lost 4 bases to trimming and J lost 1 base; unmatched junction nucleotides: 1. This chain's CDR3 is CASSTDRGNTEAFF. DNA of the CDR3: TGTGCCAGTAGTACGGACAGGGGGAACACTGAAGCTTTCTTT.

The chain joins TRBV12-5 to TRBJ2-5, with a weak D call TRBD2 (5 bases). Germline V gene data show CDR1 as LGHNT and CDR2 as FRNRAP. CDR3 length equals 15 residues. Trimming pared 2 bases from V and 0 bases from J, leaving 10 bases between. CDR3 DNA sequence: TGTGCTAGTGGTTTGTTCGGGAAGTACCAAGAGACCCAGTACTTC. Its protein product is CASGLFGKYQETQYF.

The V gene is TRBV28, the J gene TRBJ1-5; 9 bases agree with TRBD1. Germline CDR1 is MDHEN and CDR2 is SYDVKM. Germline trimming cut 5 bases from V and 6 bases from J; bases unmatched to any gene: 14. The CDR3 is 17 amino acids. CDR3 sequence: CASSMGQGWVGGQPQHF. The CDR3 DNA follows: TGTGCCAGCAGTATGGGACAGGGTTGGGTGGGAGGTCAGCCCCAGCATTTT.

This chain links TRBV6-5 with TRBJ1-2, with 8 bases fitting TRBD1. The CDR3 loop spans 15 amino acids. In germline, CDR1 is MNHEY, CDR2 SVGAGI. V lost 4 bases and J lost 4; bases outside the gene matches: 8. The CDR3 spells CASSFSPGQGYGYTF. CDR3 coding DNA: TGTGCCAGCAGTTTTTCACCTGGACAGGGCTATGGCTACACCTTC.